One sample yielded the 20 T cell receptor beta chains listed below, sequenced in a study of blood T cells in healthy people across ages. Sample-barcoded 5' priming and a J-beta primer mix drove a second PCR of roughly 6 to 12 cycles. TCRdb re-called the 5' RACE reads through MiXCR, storing one row per CDR3 protein. Of over a million distinct CDR3 sequences listed, roughly a quarter are singletons. The same data also contributed to another study, on T cells of mothers and their children.

Material: blood. These TCRs come from a girl aged 2 to 10 in good health.

J is TRBJ2-7 and V is TRBV9; D remains ambiguous. The CDR3 runs 13 residues. Germline CDR1 is SGDLS and CDR2 is YYNGEE. Trimming left V 4 bases short and J 3 bases short, with 11 bases between. CDR3 residues: CASSPNTFYEQYF. Here the CDR3 DNA reads TGTGCCAGCAGCCCCAACACCTTCTACGAGCAGTACTTC.

This clonotype was counted only a few times. The chain couples TRBV20-1 to TRBJ2-5; the match to TRBD1 covers 7 bases. V lost 5 bases and J lost 3; bases outside the gene matches: 12. This CDR3 is built from 15 residues. Germline assignment: CDR1 DFQATT and CDR2 SNEGSKA (reference sequence). In DNA form, the CDR3 reads TGCAGTGCTCCCGAAATCCAGGGGGAAAAAGAGACCCAGTACTTC. It codes for CSAPEIQGEKETQYF.

CDR3 sequence (DNA): TGTGCCAGCAGCGGGACTAGCGGGAGTCCTAACACAGATACGCAGTATTTT. Amino acids: CASSGTSGSPNTDTQYF. The V call is TRBV4-2, the J call TRBJ2-3; 14 bases are a match to TRBD2. V was clipped by 5 bases and J by 2 bases; unmatched bases: 6. This CDR3 spans 17 amino acids. Germline values: CDR1 LGHNA, CDR2 YNFKEQ.

The chain joins TRBV12-5 to TRBJ1-1; 10 nucleotides align to TRBD1. This CDR3 region has 21 residues. J lost 3 bases, V lost 0 bases, and 19 bases had no gene match. Germline V lookup: CDR1 LGHNT, CDR2 FRNRAP. The DNA of the CDR3 is TGTGCTAGTGGTTTGGTACGTTCGGACAGGGGGTTTTTAGTGGACGACACTGAAGCTTTCTTT. As protein: CASGLVRSDRGFLVDDTEAFF.

The chain recombines TRBV5-4 with TRBJ2-3; D is perhaps TRBD2 (6 bases). Germline CDR1 SGHNT, CDR2 YYREEE (reference sequence). This CDR3 has 13 amino acids. V was pared by 2 bases and J by 6 bases, with 10 bases between. Here the CDR3 DNA reads TGTGCCAGCAGCTTCATAAGCGGGGATACGCAGTATTTT. Its protein product is CASSFISGDTQYF.

This clonotype was counted a few times. The chain recombines TRBV29-1 with TRBJ2-5; D may match TRBD1 or TRBD2 (7 bases each). The V end lost 4 bases, the J end lost 7 bases, and 16 bases lay between the germline ends. This CDR3 region has 13 residues. Germline V gene data show CDR1 as SQVTM and CDR2 as ANQGSEA. CDR3 sequence reads: CSVGDSGAGTQYF. CDR3 DNA sequence: TGCAGCGTTGGGGACAGCGGGGCGGGGACCCAGTACTTC.

This clonotype was detected a few times. The J gene is TRBJ2-3, the V gene TRBV28; the D gene is possibly TRBD2 (5 bases). Looked up from germline, CDR1 is MDHEN and CDR2 is SYDVKM. The CDR3 is made up of 15 amino acids. The V end was cut by 3 bases, the J end by 4 bases, with 14 bases between. The CDR3 region has the DNA TGTGCCAGCAGTTTGCGGGCGTTGTTCGCAGATACGCAGTATTTT. It codes for CASSLRALFADTQYF.

Only a few counts were recorded for this clonotype. V and J are TRBV29-1 and TRBJ2-7, with 8 nucleotides matching TRBD1. Germline V CDR1 and CDR2: SQVTM, ANQGSEA. V lost 0 bases to trimming and J lost 5 bases; unmatched junction nucleotides: 33. The CDR3 is 23 residues long. CDR3 bases: TGCAGCGTTGAAGATCCCTTTTTCGACGCCCCTAGAAGGGACAGGAAAGTCTTCAACGAGCAGTACTTC. This translates into CSVEDPFFDAPRRDRKVFNEQYF.

This clonotype showed up just a few times. The J gene is TRBJ2-1, the V gene TRBV5-6; TRBD1 matches 9 bases. The closer fit of TRBJ2-7 to the DNA end suggests the J call may be wrong. Germline V gene sequence: CDR1 SGHDT, CDR2 YYEEEE. The CDR3 consists of 14 residues. The CDR3 DNA follows: TGTGCCAGCACCCCGGGACAGGGTGTATACGAGCAGTACTTC. Amino acids: CASTPGQGVYEQYF.

In this sample, this clonotype turned up a few times. The V and J genes are TRBV29-1 and TRBJ2-5; no clear D gene. This CDR3 region has 14 residues. The V gene's germline CDR1 is SQVTM and CDR2 ANQGSEA. Trimming left V 0 bases short and J 5 bases short, with 13 bases between. CDR3 sequence: CSVEDEPGSETQYF. The CDR3 nucleotides are TGCAGCGTTGAAGATGAACCGGGTAGTGAGACCCAGTACTTC.

The chain couples TRBV13 to TRBJ1-1; no clear D gene. The ends were cut back, 3 bases at V and 1 base at J, with 12 bases in the middle. The CDR3 extends over 15 amino acids. Germline loops: CDR1 PRHDT, CDR2 FYEKMQ (reference sequence). CDR3 protein: CASSLLMGRNTEAFF. In nucleotides, the CDR3 is TGTGCCAGCAGCTTGTTGATGGGCAGGAACACTGAAGCTTTCTTT.

This chain uses TRBV27 with TRBJ2-7, with D possibly matching TRBD1 (6 bases). Germline lookup yields CDR1 MNHEY and CDR2 SMNVEV (reference sequence). The V end lost 6 bases, the J end lost 1 base, and 13 bases lay between the germline ends. The CDR3 has 14 amino acids. The CDR3, as DNA: TGTGCCAGCAGCTGGACAGCGGAATCCTACGAGCAGTACTTC. Protein sequence: CASSWTAESYEQYF.

The J gene is TRBJ2-5, the V gene TRBV12-3 or TRBV12-4, with 7 bases fitting TRBD1. The CDR3 length is 14 residues. Trimming removed 1 base from V and 7 bases from J; junction bases left unmatched: 6. CDR3 region: CASSLGQGIGTQYF. The CDR3 DNA follows: TGTGCCAGCAGTTTAGGACAGGGTATCGGGACCCAGTACTTC.

This clonotype was seen more than once but under ten times. The chain links TRBV28 to TRBJ1-2; a weak D match, TRBD1 (6 bases). The germline V gene encodes CDR1 MDHEN and CDR2 SYDVKM. V lost 3 bases to trimming and J lost 8 bases, with 16 bases between them. The CDR3 is 14 residues long. The CDR3 spells CASSFYSGGGGYTF. CDR3 DNA sequence: TGTGCCAGCAGTTTTTATTCGGGGGGCGGCGGCTACACCTTC.

This clonotype was detected only a few times. The CDR3 loop is CSTEKDNTGELFF. The CDR3 DNA sequence: TGCAGCACGGAAAAGGATAACACCGGGGAGCTGTTTTTT. The chain couples TRBV29-1 to TRBJ2-2; the D is unclear. The CDR3 totals 13 residues. CDR1 and CDR2 from the germline V gene are SQVTM and ANQGSEA. V was clipped by 8 bases and J by 2 bases, with 12 bases between them.

This clonotype was counted only a few times. This sequence joins TRBV5-6 and TRBJ2-5; TRBD2 is a possible D gene (5 bases). The J call is uncertain, as TRBJ2-1 better fits the DNA end. The CDR3 sequence is 15 residues long. In germline, CDR1 is SGHDT, CDR2 YYEEEE. CDR3 bases: TGTGCCAGCAGCTTGTCTCCGGGGTCTTACAATGAGCAGTTCTTC. This codes for CASSLSPGSYNEQFF.

This chain joins TRBV7-9 and TRBJ2-1; possibly TRBD1 for D (6 bases). CDR1 is SEHNR and CDR2 is FQNEAQ in the germline V gene (reference sequence). CDR3 size: 13 residues. Trimming took off 10 bases at V and 7 bases at J, with 17 bases between the two ends. The CDR3 DNA reads as TGTGCCATACCGTCAGGGGAATGGAATGAGCAGTTCTTC. This sequence encodes CAIPSGEWNEQFF.

The V gene is TRBV27, the J gene TRBJ1-5, with TRBD1 as a possible D gene (5 bases). This CDR3 is built from 17 residues. Germline values: CDR1 MNHEY, CDR2 SMNVEV (reference sequence). With 5 bases removed from V and 0 bases from J, the gap between germline ends came to 17 bases. In nucleotides, the CDR3 is TGTGCCAGCAGTGCGGCGACAGAATTATATAGCAATCAGCCCCAGCATTTT. Amino acids: CASSAATELYSNQPQHF.

In its sample, this clonotype was seen a few times. This rearrangement joins TRBV13 to TRBJ2-5, with 7 bases that match TRBD1. Matching the DNA end better, TRBJ2-7 makes the J call doubtful. Germline V gene sequence: CDR1 PRHDT, CDR2 FYEKMQ (reference sequence). The CDR3 sequence is 15 residues long. CDR3 sequence (DNA): TGTGCCAGCAGCTTAGGGACAGGGATCCTCTACGAGCAGTACTTC. Translating it yields CASSLGTGILYEQYF.

This clonotype was found many times. One end of the junction is discordant with germline, which a read error may explain. This chain connects TRBV7-7 to TRBJ2-5; 13 bases are a match to TRBD2. This CDR3 contains 16 residues. Germline V gene sequence: CDR1 SSHAT, CDR2 FNYEAQ (reference sequence). DNA for the CDR3: TGTGCTAGCAGCTTCGGACTAGCGGGAGTCCAGGAGACCCAGTACTTC. Translating it yields CASSFGLAGVQETQYF.